Below are 28 T cell receptor beta chains sequenced from a single sample in a study of cytomegalovirus exposure and HLA in healthy donors. Both 60 Vbeta primers and 13 Jbeta primers went into the PCR. Assay used: immunoSEQ multiplex PCR; TCRdb lists only in-frame clones, some missing. The sample records around 90,000 clones, around three fifths being singletons. The specimen sequenced was PBMCs. The source is a boy aged 5-17 years in good health and CMV-seropositive.

This clone was detected a few times. The CDR3 region is CASSLRLALNTGELFF. In DNA form, the CDR3 reads TGTGCCAGCAGCTTAAGACTAGCGCTGAACACCGGGGAGCTGTTTTTT. This rearrangement joins TRBV7-6 to TRBJ2-2; the match to TRBD2 covers 8 bases. This CDR3 contains 16 residues. With V trimmed by 2 bases and J by 1 base, 3 bases remained unmatched. In germline, CDR1 is SGHVS, CDR2 FNYEAQ.

V gene TRBV5-1 combines with J gene TRBJ2-7, with a tentative D call TRBD1 (6 bases). The germline gives CDR1 SGHRS, CDR2 YFSETQ. This CDR3 is built from 14 residues. Deletions cut 5 bases from V and 0 bases from J, with 12 bases between. For the CDR3, the DNA is TGCGCCAGCAGGCCGAGACAGGTCTCCTACGAGCAGTACTTC. This translates into CASRPRQVSYEQYF. Using reference TRBV5-1 and TRBJ2-7 for the parts outside the CDR3, the full variable domain is KAGVTQTPRYLIKTRGQQVTLSCSPISGHRSVSWYQQTPGQGLQFLFEYFSETQRNKGNFPGRFSGRQFSNSRSEMNVSTLELGDSALYLCASRPRQVSYEQYFGPGTRLTVT.

The J gene is TRBJ2-3, the V gene TRBV27; 7 bases map to TRBD1. The CDR3 has 14 residues. J was trimmed by 5 bases and V by 4 bases; bases with no gene match: 6. Germline CDR1 MNHEY, CDR2 SMNVEV (reference sequence). The CDR3 DNA reads TGTGCCAGCAGTTATGGGACAGTGGGAGATACGCAGTATTTT. Translated, it gives CASSYGTVGDTQYF.

This clone was counted only a few times. The rearrangement links TRBV6-1 to TRBJ1-4; 7 nucleotides line up with TRBD1. The V and J ends lost 5 bases and 5 bases, in that order; junction bases with no gene match: 5. This CDR3 comprises 14 residues. Germline V gene data show CDR1 as MNHNS and CDR2 as SASEGT. CDR3 loop: CASSIRDRNEKLFF. DNA for the CDR3: TGTGCCAGCAGTATCCGGGACAGAAATGAAAAACTGTTTTTT.

In this sample, this clone turned up a few times. The chain combines TRBV23-1 with TRBJ2-7, with D perhaps matching TRBD2 (7 bases). TRBV23-1 belongs to the ORF category, with a function that is uncertain. CDR3 length equals 14 residues. V gave up 6 bases and J gave up 3 bases, with 15 bases separating them. In nucleotides, the CDR3 is TGCGCCAGCAGCGCACGGGGGGCGGTCTACGAGCAGTACTTC. Amino acid sequence: CASSARGAVYEQYF.

This rearrangement joins TRBV5-4 to TRBJ2-5, with D possibly matching TRBD2 (5 bases). Germline-derived CDR1 and CDR2 are SGHNT and YYREEE (reference sequence). CDR3 length: 13 amino acids. V gave up 4 bases and J gave up 2 bases, with 9 bases separating them. The CDR3 region is CASSRPGQETQYF. The CDR3 nucleotides read TGTGCCAGCAGCCGGCCGGGGCAAGAGACCCAGTACTTC.

The chain uses TRBV9 and TRBJ2-7; D is unresolved. Trimming removed 0 bases at V and 0 bases at J, with 13 bases between. This CDR3 has 16 amino acids. Per the germline V gene, CDR1 is SGDLS and CDR2 is YYNGEE. In DNA form, the CDR3 reads TGTGCCAGCAGCGTAGGGGCAGGTCATAGCTCCTACGAGCAGTACTTC. This sequence encodes CASSVGAGHSSYEQYF.

This clone came up a few times. The chain links TRBV5-6 to TRBJ1-4; D perhaps matches TRBD1 (5 bases). CDR3 length equals 17 residues. The germline V and J ends were trimmed by 0 bases and 2 bases, with 14 bases remaining between them. Germline assignment: CDR1 SGHDT and CDR2 YYEEEE. The CDR3 region is CASSLGQGGATNEKLFF. DNA for the CDR3: TGTGCCAGCAGCTTGGGGCAGGGAGGAGCGACTAATGAAAAACTGTTTTTT.

This clone has only one observation. The V call is TRBV19, the J call TRBJ2-1; 10 bases agree with TRBD2. The germline V gene encodes CDR1 LNHDA and CDR2 SQIVND (reference sequence). CDR3 length equals 14 residues. The V gene end was trimmed by 4 bases and the J gene end by 14 bases; junction bases not matched to a gene: 11. This chain's CDR3 is CASSSSGGSRREFF. The CDR3 DNA sequence: TGTGCCAGTAGTAGTAGCGGGGGGTCCCGTAGGGAGTTCTTC.

The J gene is TRBJ2-5, the V gene TRBV5-1; 9 nucleotides align to TRBD1. V was pared by 2 bases and J by 2 bases, with 1 base of the junction left unmatched. The germline V gene encodes CDR1 SGHRS and CDR2 YFSETQ. The CDR3 spans 14 residues. The CDR3 coding sequence is TGCGCCAGCAGCTTCGGACAGGGGCAAGAGACCCAGTACTTC. Protein product: CASSFGQGQETQYF.

The rearrangement uses TRBV5-1 and TRBJ2-7; 11 bases map to TRBD1. CDR3 length: 14 residues. V dropped 4 bases and J dropped 3; count of bases not matched to a gene: 3. Per the germline V gene, CDR1 is SGHRS and CDR2 is YFSETQ. This chain's CDR3 is CASSPGTGGYEQYF. The DNA for the CDR3 is TGCGCCAGCAGCCCCGGGACAGGGGGCTACGAGCAGTACTTC.

This clone was counted a few times. V and J are TRBV5-1 and TRBJ2-3, with 7 bases aligning to TRBD2. V gave up 3 bases and J gave up 4 bases; unmatched junction bases: 11. The CDR3 spans 16 residues. Looked up from germline, CDR1 is SGHRS and CDR2 is YFSETQ. The CDR3 region has the DNA TGCGCCAGCAGCTGGGGGATGACTAGCTTCGCAGATACGCAGTATTTT. Protein sequence: CASSWGMTSFADTQYF.

The chain links TRBV7-2 to TRBJ2-3; D possibly corresponds to TRBD2 (8 bases). The V end lost 1 base, the J end lost 7 bases, and 27 bases lay between the germline ends. Germline V CDR1 and CDR2: SGHTA, FQGNSA. The CDR3 spans 19 residues. The CDR3 region is CASSLDEGGYGRAGNTQYF. CDR3 coding DNA: TGTGCCAGCAGCTTAGATGAAGGGGGCTACGGGAGGGCCGGGAATACGCAGTATTTT.

This clone turned up a few times. The chain recombines TRBV19 with TRBJ1-1, with D possibly TRBD1 on 6 matching bases. Trimming removed 10 bases from V and 4 bases from J, with 7 bases in between. Germline CDR1 reads LNHDA; CDR2 reads SQIVND (reference sequence). This CDR3 is built from 10 residues. CDR3 nucleotide sequence: TGTGCCACAGGGGCCACTGAAGCTTTCTTT. This encodes CATGATEAFF.

This clone has a handful of counts. J is TRBJ2-7 and V is TRBV5-5; D unresolved. CDR3 length: 14 residues. Trimming shortened V by 0 bases and J by 0 bases, and 7 bases separated the two germline ends. Germline V lookup: CDR1 SGHKS, CDR2 YYEKEE (reference sequence). For the CDR3, the DNA is TGTGCCAGCAGCTTGGACTACCCCTCCTACGAGCAGTACTTC. Amino acids: CASSLDYPSYEQYF.

This clone was detected a few times. V is TRBV7-2 and J is TRBJ1-6, with D tentatively TRBD1 (5 bases). This CDR3 is built from 16 residues. The germline gives CDR1 SGHTA, CDR2 FQGNSA. V was clipped by 3 bases and J by 5 bases, with 14 bases between them. The DNA of the CDR3 is TGTGCCAGCAGCTTCTTAAGCCGGGGGAATAATTCACCCCTCCACTTT. It codes for CASSFLSRGNNSPLHF.

The chain is built from TRBV10-1 and TRBJ2-1, with 7 bases matching TRBD1. The germline V gene encodes CDR1 WNHNN and CDR2 SYGVQD (reference sequence). This CDR3 comprises 16 residues. V trimming: 6 bases; J trimming: 8 bases; junction bases outside the gene matches: 16. The CDR3 sequence is CASRTTGAALWDEQFF. The CDR3 DNA reads as TGCGCCAGCAGGACCACAGGGGCCGCCCTATGGGATGAGCAGTTCTTC.

V is TRBV28 and J is TRBJ1-1, with TRBD1 identical over 7 bases. Germline CDR1 and CDR2: MDHEN and SYDVKM. V trimming: 5 bases; J trimming: 2 bases; junction bases outside the gene matches: 8. The CDR3 sequence is 15 residues long. The CDR3 is CASSPGTVFNTEAFF. As DNA, the CDR3 is TGTGCCAGCAGTCCGGGGACAGTTTTTAACACTGAAGCTTTCTTT.

This clone occurred a few times. The chain employs TRBV2 and TRBJ2-3; D call uncertain. This CDR3 has 13 amino acids. V was shortened by 6 bases and J by 2 bases, with 9 bases between the two germline ends. CDR1 is SNHLY, CDR2 FYNNEI, per germline. In nucleotides, the CDR3 is TGTGCCAGCAGCGGGTCTTTCACAGATACGCAGTATTTT. This encodes CASSGSFTDTQYF.

The chain couples TRBV5-1 to TRBJ1-1; maybe TRBD1 (6 bases). This CDR3 comprises 15 residues. V shed 4 bases and J shed 1 base, with 14 bases lying between them. Germline CDR1 reads SGHRS; CDR2 reads YFSETQ. The CDR3 is CASSPAQGANTEAFF. In nucleotides, the CDR3 is TGCGCCAGCAGCCCGGCACAGGGAGCGAACACTGAAGCTTTCTTT.

This chain joins TRBV6-5 and TRBJ2-1; D not certain. The CDR3 runs 12 residues. Per germline, CDR1 MNHEY and CDR2 SVGAGI. Trimming shortened V by 6 bases and J by 2 bases, and 5 bases separated the two germline ends. Here the CDR3 reads CASRDTYNEQFF. CDR3 bases: TGTGCCAGCAGAGACACCTACAATGAGCAGTTCTTC.

The chain carries TRBV2 and TRBJ2-1; no clear D. Between the trimmed V and J ends, which lost 7 bases and 6 bases, there was a span of 13 bases. Per germline, CDR1 SNHLY and CDR2 FYNNEI. The CDR3 is 13 amino acids. CDR3 residues: CASTANFVNEQFF. In DNA, the CDR3 is TGTGCCAGCACTGCGAATTTTGTCAATGAGCAGTTCTTC.

The gene calls are TRBV25-1 and TRBJ1-3; TRBD1 agrees at 7 bases. Germline V gene lookup returns CDR1 MGHDK and CDR2 SYGVNS. This CDR3 is built from 14 residues. The trim removed 4 bases at V and 0 bases at J, leaving 0 bases unmatched. CDR3 nucleotides: TGTGCCAGCAGTGGACAGGGCTCTGGAAACACCATATATTTT. The encoded protein is CASSGQGSGNTIYF. Full variable domain (outside the CDR3, taken from reference TRBV25-1 and TRBJ1-3): EADIYQTPRYLVIGTGKKITLECSQTMGHDKMYWYQQDPGMELHLIHYSYGVNSTEKGDLSSESTVSRIRTEHFPLTLESARPSHTSQYLCASSGQGSGNTIYFGEGSWLTVV.

The CDR3 is CASSPQGLAGGRTDTQYF. The CDR3, as DNA: TGCGCCAGCAGCCCCCAAGGACTAGCGGGGGGGAGGACGGATACGCAGTATTTT. The chain combines TRBV5-1 with TRBJ2-3; TRBD2 aligns across 15 bases. V dropped 4 bases and J dropped 6; count of bases not matched to a gene: 12. Germline V gene sequence: CDR1 SGHRS, CDR2 YFSETQ. The CDR3 contains 18 residues.

This clone has just a few counts. The chain combines TRBV2 with TRBJ2-7, with 9 bases lining up with TRBD1. Germline CDR1 and CDR2: SNHLY and FYNNEI. The CDR3 is 13 amino acids. With 6 bases clipped from V and 2 bases from J, the junction kept 2 bases outside the gene matches. The CDR3 nucleotides read TGTGCCAGCAGGGACAGGGGAGCCTACGAGCAGTACTTC. This gives the protein CASRDRGAYEQYF.

This clone turned up a few times. This chain joins TRBV19 and TRBJ2-5; 12 positions agree with TRBD2. Germline V gene lookup returns CDR1 LNHDA and CDR2 SQIVND (reference sequence). Trimming removed 5 bases from V and 2 bases from J; junction bases left unmatched: 6. The CDR3 is made up of 16 amino acids. The CDR3 protein is CASSPLAGGIQETQYF. The DNA of the CDR3 is TGTGCCAGTAGTCCCCTAGCGGGAGGGATACAAGAGACCCAGTACTTC.

The genes are TRBV30 and TRBJ1-3, with D perhaps TRBD1 (6 bases). Trimming removed 2 bases from V and 3 bases from J, with 8 bases in between. CDR1 and CDR2 (germline): GTSNPN, SVGIG (reference sequence). The CDR3 sequence is 13 residues long. The CDR3 reads CAWSTGSGNTIYF. CDR3 coding DNA: TGTGCCTGGAGTACAGGGAGTGGAAACACCATATATTTT.

CDR3 in amino acids: CASSRPQGRSINYQPQHF. The CDR3 DNA reads TGTGCCAGCAGCCGACCCCAGGGGCGGTCCATAAACTATCAGCCCCAGCATTTT. J is TRBJ1-5 and V is TRBV5-4; D might be TRBD1 (6 bases). The germline V and J ends were trimmed by 4 bases and 5 bases, with 25 bases remaining between them. Germline assignment: CDR1 SGHNT and CDR2 YYREEE (reference sequence). The CDR3 is 18 amino acids.